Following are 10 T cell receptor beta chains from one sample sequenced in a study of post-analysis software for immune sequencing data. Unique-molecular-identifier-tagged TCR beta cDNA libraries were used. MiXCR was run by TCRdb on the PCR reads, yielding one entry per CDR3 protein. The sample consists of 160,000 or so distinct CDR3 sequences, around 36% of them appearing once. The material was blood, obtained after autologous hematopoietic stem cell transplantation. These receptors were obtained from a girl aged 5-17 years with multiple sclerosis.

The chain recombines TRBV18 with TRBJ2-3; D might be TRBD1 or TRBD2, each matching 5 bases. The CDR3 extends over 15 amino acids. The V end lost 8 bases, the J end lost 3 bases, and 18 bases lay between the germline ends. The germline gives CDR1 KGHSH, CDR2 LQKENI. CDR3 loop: CASINRDRQTDTQYF. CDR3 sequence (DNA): TGTGCCAGCATAAACCGGGACCGCCAGACAGATACGCAGTATTTT.

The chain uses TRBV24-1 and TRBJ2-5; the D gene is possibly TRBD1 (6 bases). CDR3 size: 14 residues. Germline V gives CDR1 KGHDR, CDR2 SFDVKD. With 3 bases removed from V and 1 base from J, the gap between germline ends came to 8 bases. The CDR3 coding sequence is TGTGCCACCAGTGATCAGACAGGCCAAGAGACCCAGTACTTC. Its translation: CATSDQTGQETQYF.

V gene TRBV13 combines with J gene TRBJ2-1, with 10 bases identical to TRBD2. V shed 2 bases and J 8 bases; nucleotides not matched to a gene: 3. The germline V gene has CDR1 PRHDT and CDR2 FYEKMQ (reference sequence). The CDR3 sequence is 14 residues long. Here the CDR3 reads CASSLSGRAYEQFF. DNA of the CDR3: TGTGCCAGCAGCTTAAGCGGGAGGGCCTATGAGCAGTTCTTC. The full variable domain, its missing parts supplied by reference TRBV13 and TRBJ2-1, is AAGVIQSPRHLIKEKRETATLKCYPIPRHDTVYWYQQGPGQDPQFLISFYEKMQSDKGSIPDRFSAQQFSDYHSELNMSSLELGDSALYFCASSLSGRAYEQFFGPGTRLTVL.

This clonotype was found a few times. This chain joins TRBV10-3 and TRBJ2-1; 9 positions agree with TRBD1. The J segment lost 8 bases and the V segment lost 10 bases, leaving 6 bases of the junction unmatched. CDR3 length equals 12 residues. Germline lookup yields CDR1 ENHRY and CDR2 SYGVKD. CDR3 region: CATTGQGYEQFF. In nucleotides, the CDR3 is TGTGCCACAACGGGACAGGGTTATGAGCAGTTCTTC.

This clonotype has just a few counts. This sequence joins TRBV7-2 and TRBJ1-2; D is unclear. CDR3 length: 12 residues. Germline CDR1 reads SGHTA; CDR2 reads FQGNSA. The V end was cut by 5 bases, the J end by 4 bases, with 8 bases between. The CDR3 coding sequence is TGTGCCAGCAGCCCAAGGGTCTATGGCTACACCTTC. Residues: CASSPRVYGYTF.

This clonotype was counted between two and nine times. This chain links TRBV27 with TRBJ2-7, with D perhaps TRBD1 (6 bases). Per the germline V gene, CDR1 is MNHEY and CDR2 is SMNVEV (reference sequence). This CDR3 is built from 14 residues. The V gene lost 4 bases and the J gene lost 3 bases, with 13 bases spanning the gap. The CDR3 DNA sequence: TGTGCCAGCAGTTCGAGGGGGAGAGGCTACGAGCAGTACTTC. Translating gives CASSSRGRGYEQYF.

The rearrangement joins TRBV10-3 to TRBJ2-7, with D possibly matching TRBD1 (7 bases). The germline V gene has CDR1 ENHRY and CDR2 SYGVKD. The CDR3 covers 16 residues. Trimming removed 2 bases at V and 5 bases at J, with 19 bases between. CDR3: CAISEASTGPGDEQYF. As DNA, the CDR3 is TGTGCCATCAGTGAGGCCTCGACAGGGCCGGGGGACGAGCAGTACTTC.

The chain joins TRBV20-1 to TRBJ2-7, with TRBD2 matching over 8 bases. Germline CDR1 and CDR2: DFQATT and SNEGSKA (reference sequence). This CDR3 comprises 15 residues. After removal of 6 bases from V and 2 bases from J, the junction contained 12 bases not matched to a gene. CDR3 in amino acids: CSAPIRGSGTYEQYF. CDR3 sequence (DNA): TGCAGTGCCCCGATCCGGGGTAGCGGGACCTACGAGCAGTACTTC.

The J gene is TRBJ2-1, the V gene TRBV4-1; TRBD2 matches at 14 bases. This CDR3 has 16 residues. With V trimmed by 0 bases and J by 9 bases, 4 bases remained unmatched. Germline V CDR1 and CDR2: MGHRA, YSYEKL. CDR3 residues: CASSQERLAGGGEQFF. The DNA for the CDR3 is TGCGCCAGCAGCCAAGAAAGACTAGCGGGAGGGGGTGAGCAGTTCTTC.

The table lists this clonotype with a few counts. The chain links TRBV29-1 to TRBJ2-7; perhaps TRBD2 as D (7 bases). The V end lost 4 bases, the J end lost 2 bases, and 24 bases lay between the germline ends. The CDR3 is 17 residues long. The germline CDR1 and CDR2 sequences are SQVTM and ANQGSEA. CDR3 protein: CSVGGAGAASITYEQYF. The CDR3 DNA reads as TGCAGCGTTGGTGGGGCGGGGGCGGCTAGCATTACCTACGAGCAGTACTTC.